This T cell receptor beta chain is drawn from a study of CD8+ T cells in alopecia areata. Findings and caveats of the study: Among the cells sequenced in scalp samples are also the resident alphabeta T cells of normal skin.

Comment on this clone: Its cognate antigen is unknown.

cDNA prepared by RNA extraction and subsequent reverse transcription served as the template for sequencing. Measured with immunoSEQ multiplex PCR; TCRdb has only the in-frame clones, and not every one. The sample holds 140,000 to 150,000 clones, about 59% seen once. The V end was cut by 6 bases, the J end by 3 bases, with 16 bases between. Germline lookup yields CDR1 PRHDT and CDR2 FYEKMQ (reference sequence). The CDR3 totals 15 residues. Stated treatment: oral pan-JAK inhibitor, 5-10 mg twice daily. This rearrangement joins TRBV13 to TRBJ2-3, with D perhaps TRBD2 (6 bases). The TCR comes from a human donor with alopecia areata. Specimen: CD8+ T cells sorted from blood, collected at week 4, from a patient treated with tofacitinib. CDR3 nucleotide sequence: TGTGCCAGCAGGGATAGTGAGGGGAGGACAGATACGCAGTATTTT. Amino acid sequence: CASRDSEGRTDTQYF. Full variable domain (remainder filled in from reference TRBV13 and TRBJ2-3): AAGVIQSPRHLIKEKRETATLKCYPIPRHDTVYWYQQGPGQDPQFLISFYEKMQSDKGSIPDRFSAQQFSDYHSELNMSSLELGDSALYFCASRDSEGRTDTQYFGPGTRLTVL.